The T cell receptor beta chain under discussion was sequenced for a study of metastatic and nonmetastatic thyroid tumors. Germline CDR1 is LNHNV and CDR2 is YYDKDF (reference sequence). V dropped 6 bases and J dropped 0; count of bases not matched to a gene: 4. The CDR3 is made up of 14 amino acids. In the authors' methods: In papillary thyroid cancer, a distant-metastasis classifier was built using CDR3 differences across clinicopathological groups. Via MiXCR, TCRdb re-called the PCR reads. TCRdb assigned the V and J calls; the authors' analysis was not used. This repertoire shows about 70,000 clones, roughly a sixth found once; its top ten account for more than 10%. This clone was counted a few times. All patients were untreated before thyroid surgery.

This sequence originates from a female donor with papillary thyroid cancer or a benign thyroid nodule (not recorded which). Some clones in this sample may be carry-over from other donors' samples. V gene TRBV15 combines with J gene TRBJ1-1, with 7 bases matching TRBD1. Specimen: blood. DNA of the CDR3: TGTGCCACCAGAGCCGACAGGGTGAACACTGAAGCTTTCTTT. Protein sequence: CATRADRVNTEAFF.